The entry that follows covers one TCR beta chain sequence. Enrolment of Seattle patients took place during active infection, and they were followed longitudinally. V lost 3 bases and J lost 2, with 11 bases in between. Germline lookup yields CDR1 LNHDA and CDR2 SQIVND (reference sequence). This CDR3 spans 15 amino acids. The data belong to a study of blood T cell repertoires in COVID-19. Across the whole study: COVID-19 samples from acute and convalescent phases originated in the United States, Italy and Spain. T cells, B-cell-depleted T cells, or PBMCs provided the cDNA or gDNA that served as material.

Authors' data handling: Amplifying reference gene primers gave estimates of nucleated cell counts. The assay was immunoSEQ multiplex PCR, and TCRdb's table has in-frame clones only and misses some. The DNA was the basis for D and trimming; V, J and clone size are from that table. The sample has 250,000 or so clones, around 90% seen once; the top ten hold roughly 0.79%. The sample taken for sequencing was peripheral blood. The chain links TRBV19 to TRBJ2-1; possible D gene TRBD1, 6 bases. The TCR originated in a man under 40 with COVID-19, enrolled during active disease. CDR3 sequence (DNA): TGTGCCAGTAGTATCCCCAGGGGCGCCTACAATGAGCAGTTCTTC. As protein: CASSIPRGAYNEQFF.